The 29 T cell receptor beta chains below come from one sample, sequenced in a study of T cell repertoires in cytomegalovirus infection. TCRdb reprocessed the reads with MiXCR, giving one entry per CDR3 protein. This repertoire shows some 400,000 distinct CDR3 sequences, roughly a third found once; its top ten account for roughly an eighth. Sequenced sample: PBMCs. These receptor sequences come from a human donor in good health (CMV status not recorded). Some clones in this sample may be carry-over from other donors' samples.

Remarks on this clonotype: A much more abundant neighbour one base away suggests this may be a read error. The CDR3, as DNA: TGTGCCAGCAGCCGGGGACAGGGCGTTAGGGGGGATCAGACCCAGCATTTT. This sequence encodes CASSRGQGVRGDQTQHF. The rearrangement joins TRBV7-2 to TRBJ1-5; 9 bases map to TRBD1. The CDR3 runs 17 residues. Germline CDR1 is SGHTA and CDR2 is FQGNSA.

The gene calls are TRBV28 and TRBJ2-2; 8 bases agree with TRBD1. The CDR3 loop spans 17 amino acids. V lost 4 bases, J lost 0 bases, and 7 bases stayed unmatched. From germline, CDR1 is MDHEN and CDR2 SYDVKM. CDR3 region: CASSSRGQASNTGELFF. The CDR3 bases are TGTGCCAGCAGTTCCCGGGGACAGGCTTCGAACACCGGGGAGCTGTTTTTT.

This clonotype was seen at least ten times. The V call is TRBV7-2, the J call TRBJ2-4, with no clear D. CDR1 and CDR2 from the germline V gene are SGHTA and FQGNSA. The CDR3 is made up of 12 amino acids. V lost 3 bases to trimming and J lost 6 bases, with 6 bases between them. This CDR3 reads CASSFGRNIQYF. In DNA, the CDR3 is TGTGCCAGCAGCTTTGGCAGAAACATTCAGTACTTC.

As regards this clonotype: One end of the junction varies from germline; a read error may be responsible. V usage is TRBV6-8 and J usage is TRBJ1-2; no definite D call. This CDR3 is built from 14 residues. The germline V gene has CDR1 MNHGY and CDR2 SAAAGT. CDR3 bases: TGTGCCCGCAGTTACGAGGGAGGGAGCTATGGCTACACCTTC. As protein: CARSYEGGSYGYTF.

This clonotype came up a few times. CDR3 residues: CASRSRAKETQYF. CDR3 nucleotides: TGTGCCAGCCGGTCGAGAGCAAAAGAGACCCAGTACTTC. V is TRBV6-5 and J is TRBJ2-5; D is unclear. Germline V gene data show CDR1 as MNHEY and CDR2 as SVGAGI. The CDR3 loop spans 13 amino acids. With 8 bases removed from V and 3 bases from J, the gap between germline ends came to 13 bases.

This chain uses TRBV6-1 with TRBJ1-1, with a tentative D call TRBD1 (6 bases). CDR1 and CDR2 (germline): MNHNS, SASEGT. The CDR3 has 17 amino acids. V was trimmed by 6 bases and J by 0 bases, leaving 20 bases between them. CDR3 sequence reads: CASRFGLGQPMNTEAFF. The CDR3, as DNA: TGTGCCAGCAGGTTCGGACTGGGACAACCCATGAACACTGAAGCTTTCTTT.

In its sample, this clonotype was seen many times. The CDR3 is CASSSNGGVRLFF. The CDR3 nucleotides are TGTGCCAGCAGTTCCAACGGAGGAGTTCGGCTGTTCTTC. V is TRBV7-2 and J is TRBJ2-1; the D gene is possibly TRBD2 (5 bases). Germline CDR1 is SGHTA and CDR2 is FQGNSA. V was clipped by 6 bases and J by 15 bases, with 21 bases between them. The CDR3 has 13 residues.

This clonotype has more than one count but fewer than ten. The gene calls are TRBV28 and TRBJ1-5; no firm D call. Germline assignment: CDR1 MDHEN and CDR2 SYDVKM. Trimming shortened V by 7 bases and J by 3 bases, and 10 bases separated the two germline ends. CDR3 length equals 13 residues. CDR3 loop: CASTDDSNQPQHF. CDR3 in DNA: TGTGCCAGCACCGATGACTCCAATCAGCCCCAGCATTTT.

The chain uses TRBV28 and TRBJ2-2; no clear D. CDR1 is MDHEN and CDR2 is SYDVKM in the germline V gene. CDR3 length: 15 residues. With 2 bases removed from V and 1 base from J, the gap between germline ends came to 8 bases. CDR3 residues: CASSLISVNTGELFF. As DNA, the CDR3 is TGTGCCAGCAGTTTAATCAGTGTGAACACCGGGGAGCTGTTTTTT.

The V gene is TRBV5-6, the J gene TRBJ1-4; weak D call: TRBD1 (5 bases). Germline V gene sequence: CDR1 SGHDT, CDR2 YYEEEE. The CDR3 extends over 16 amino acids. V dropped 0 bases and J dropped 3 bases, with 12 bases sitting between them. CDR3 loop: CASSLVSDMANEKLFF. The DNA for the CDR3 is TGTGCCAGCAGCTTGGTCTCGGACATGGCTAATGAAAAACTGTTTTTT.

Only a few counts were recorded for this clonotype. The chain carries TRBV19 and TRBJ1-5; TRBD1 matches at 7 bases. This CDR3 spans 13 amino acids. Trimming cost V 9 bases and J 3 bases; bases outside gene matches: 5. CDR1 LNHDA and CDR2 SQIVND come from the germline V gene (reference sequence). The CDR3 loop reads CASGTENNQPQHF. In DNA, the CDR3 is TGTGCCAGCGGGACAGAGAACAATCAGCCCCAGCATTTT.

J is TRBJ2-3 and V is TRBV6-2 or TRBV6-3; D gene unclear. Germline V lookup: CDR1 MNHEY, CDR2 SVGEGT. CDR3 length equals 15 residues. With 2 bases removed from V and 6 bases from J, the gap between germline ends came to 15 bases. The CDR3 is CASSYPPSRADTQYF. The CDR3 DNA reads TGTGCCAGCAGTTACCCCCCTTCTCGAGCGGATACGCAGTATTTT.

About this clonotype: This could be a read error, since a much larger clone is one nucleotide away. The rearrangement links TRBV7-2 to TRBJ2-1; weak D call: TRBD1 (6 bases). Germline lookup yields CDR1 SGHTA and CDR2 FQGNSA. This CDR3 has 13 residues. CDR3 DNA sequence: TGTGCCAGCAGCCATGGTACAGGGAGTGAGCATTTCTTC. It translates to CASSHGTGSEHFF.

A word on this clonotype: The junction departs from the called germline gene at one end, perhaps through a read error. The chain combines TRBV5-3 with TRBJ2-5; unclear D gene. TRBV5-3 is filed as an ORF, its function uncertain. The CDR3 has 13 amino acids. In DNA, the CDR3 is TGTGCCAGCAGCCCCGGCCTGGCGGAGATCCAGTACTTC. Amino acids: CASSPGLAEIQYF.

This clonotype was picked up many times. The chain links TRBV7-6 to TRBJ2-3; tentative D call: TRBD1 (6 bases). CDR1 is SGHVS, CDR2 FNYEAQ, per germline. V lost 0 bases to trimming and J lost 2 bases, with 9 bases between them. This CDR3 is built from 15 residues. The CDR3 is CASSLAGQLTDTQYF. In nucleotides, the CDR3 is TGTGCCAGCAGCTTAGCCGGACAGCTCACAGATACGCAGTATTTT.

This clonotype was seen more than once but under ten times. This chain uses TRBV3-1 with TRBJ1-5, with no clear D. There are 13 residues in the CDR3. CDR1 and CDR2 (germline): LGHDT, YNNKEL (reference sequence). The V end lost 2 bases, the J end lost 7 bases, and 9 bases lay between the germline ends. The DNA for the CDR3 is TGTGCCAGCAGCCAAACAGAAGTACAGCCCCAGCATTTT. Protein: CASSQTEVQPQHF.

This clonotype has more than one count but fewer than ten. CDR3 in amino acids: CASSEPPREKLFF. The CDR3 bases are TGTGCCAGCAGTGAACCCCCCCGGGAAAAACTGTTTTTT. This chain uses TRBV6-1 with TRBJ1-4; unclear D gene. The germline V and J ends were trimmed by 2 bases and 8 bases, with 9 bases remaining between them. The germline CDR1 and CDR2 sequences are MNHNS and SASEGT. This CDR3 region has 13 residues.

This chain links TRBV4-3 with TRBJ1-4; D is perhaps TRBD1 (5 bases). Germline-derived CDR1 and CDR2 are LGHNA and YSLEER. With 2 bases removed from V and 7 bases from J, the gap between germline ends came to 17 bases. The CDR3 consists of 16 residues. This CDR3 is CASSQHPTGQSEKLFF. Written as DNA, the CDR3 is TGCGCCAGCAGCCAACACCCTACAGGTCAAAGTGAAAAACTGTTTTTT.

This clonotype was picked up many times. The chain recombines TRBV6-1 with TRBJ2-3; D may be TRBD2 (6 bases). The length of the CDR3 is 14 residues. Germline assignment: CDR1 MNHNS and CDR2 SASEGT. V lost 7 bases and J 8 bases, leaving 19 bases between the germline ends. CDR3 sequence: CASTLVAEQGTQYF. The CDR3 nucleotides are TGTGCCAGCACCCTTGTAGCGGAGCAGGGTACGCAGTATTTT.

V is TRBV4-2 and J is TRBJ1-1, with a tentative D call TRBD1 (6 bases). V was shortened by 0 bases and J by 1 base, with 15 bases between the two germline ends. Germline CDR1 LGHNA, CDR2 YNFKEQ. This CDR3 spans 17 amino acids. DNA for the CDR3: TGTGCCAGCAGCCAAGAGGACACCCCAGGGGCGAACACTGAAGCTTTCTTT. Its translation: CASSQEDTPGANTEAFF.

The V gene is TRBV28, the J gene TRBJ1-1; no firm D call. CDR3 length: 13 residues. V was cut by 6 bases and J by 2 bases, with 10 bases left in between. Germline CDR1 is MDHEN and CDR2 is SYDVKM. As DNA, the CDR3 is TGTGCCAGCAGGCAGACGTTCAACACTGAAGCTTTCTTT. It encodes CASRQTFNTEAFF.

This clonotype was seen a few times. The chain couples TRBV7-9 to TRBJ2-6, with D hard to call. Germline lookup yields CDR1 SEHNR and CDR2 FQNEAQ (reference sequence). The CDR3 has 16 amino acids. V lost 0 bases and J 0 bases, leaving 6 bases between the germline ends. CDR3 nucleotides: TGTGCCAGCAGCTTAGCGGGCGTCTCTGGGGCCAACGTCCTGACTTTC. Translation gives CASSLAGVSGANVLTF.

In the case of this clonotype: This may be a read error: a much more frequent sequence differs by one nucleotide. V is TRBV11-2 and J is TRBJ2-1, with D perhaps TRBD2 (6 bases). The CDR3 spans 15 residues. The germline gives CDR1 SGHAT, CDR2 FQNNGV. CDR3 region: CASSLALARYIEQFF. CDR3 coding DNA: TGTGCCAGCAGCTTAGCCCTAGCGCGATACATTGAGCAGTTCTTC.

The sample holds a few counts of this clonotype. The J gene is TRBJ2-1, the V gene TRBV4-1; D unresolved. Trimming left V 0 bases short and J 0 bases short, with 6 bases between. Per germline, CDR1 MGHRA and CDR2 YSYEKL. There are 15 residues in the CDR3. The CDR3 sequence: CASSQEPISYNEQFF. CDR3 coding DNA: TGCGCCAGCAGCCAAGAACCTATCTCCTACAATGAGCAGTTCTTC.

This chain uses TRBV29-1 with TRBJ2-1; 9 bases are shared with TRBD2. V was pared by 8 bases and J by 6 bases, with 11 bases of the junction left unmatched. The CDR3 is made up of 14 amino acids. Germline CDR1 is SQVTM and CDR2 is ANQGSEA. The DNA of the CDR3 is TGCAGCCACCCAGTTGGTAGCGGGGGCAATGAGCAGTTCTTC. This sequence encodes CSHPVGSGGNEQFF.

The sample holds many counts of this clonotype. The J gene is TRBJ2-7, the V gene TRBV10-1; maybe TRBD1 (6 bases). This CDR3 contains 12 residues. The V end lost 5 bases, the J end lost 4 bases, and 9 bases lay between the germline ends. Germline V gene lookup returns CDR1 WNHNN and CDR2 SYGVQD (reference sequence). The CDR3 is CASSQGTYEQYF. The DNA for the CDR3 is TGCGCCAGCAGTCAAGGGACATACGAGCAGTACTTC.

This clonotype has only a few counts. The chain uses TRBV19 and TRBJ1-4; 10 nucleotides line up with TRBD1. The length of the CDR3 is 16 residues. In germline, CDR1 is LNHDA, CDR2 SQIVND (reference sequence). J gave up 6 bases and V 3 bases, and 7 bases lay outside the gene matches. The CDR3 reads CASSIGPGQGYEKLFF. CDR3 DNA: TGTGCCAGTAGTATCGGTCCGGGACAGGGGTATGAAAAACTGTTTTTT.

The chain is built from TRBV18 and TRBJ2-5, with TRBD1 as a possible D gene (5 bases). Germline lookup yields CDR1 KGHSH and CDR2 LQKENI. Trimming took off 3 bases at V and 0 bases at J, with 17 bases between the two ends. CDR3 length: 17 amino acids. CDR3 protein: CASSPTNRRLYQETQYF. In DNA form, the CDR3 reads TGTGCCAGCTCACCCACAAACAGGCGACTGTACCAAGAGACCCAGTACTTC.

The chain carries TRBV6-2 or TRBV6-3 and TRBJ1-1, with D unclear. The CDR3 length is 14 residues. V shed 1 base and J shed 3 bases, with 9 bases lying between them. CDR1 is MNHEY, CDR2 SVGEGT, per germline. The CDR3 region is CASSYLREDTEAFF. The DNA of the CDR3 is TGTGCCAGCAGTTACTTAAGGGAGGACACTGAAGCTTTCTTT.